The subject of this entry is one TCR beta chain. These data are taken from a study of T cell responses to AZD1222 COVID-19 vaccine. Study-level information: Second doses were pooled across both intervals (about 4 or about 12 weeks).

Here immunoSEQ multiplex PCR was the method, and the copy in TCRdb shows in-frame clones only, minus some. This sample yields around 140,000 clones, of which 85% to 95% are seen a single time; roughly 1.7% belongs to the top ten. The CDR3 sequence is 14 residues long. The J segment lost 2 bases and the V segment lost 7 bases, leaving 9 bases of the junction unmatched. Germline-derived CDR1 and CDR2 are SQVTM and ANQGSEA. The rearrangement joins TRBV29-1 to TRBJ2-3, with 7 nucleotides matching TRBD1. The sequences come from peripheral blood, collected on day 0 of AZD1222 vaccination. This receptor was taken from an adult in good health. The DNA of the CDR3 is TGCAGCGGATTCGGGACAGACACCACAGATACGCAGTATTTT. Amino acids: CSGFGTDTTDTQYF.